This TCR beta chain comes out of a study of blood T cells in healthy people across ages. Regarding the study as a whole: While age rose, TCR beta diversity per million T cells dropped in a roughly linear way.

Peripheral blood was drawn, around 9.3 milliliters per donor. Extractions gave at least 6 micrograms of total RNA per sample. This clonotype was detected only a few times. Its target is unknown. A second roughly 6 to 12 cycle PCR used barcoded and J-beta primers. In TCRdb, the 5' RACE reads were re-called with MiXCR into one record per CDR3 protein. The sample has roughly 1,500,000 distinct CDR3 sequences, about 32% seen once. Specimen: blood. The receptor was isolated from a woman aged 25 to 39 in good health.

CDR3 in DNA: TGCAGCGTCAAGGATCTCCAAGAGACCCAGTACTTC. It encodes CSVKDLQETQYF. The chain is built from TRBV29-1 and TRBJ2-5; unclear D gene. There are 12 residues in the CDR3. V lost 6 bases to trimming and J lost 1 base, with 9 bases between them. CDR1 is SQVTM, CDR2 ANQGSEA, per germline.